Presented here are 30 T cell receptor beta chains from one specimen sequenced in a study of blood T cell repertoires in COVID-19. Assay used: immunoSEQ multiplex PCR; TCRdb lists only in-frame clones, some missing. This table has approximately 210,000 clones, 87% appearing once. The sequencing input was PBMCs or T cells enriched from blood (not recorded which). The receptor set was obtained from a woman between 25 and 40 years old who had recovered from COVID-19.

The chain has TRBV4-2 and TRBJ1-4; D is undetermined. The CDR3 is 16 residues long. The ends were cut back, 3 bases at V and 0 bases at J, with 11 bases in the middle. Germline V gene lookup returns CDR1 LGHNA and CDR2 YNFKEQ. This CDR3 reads CASSHAVFATNEKLFF. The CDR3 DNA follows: TGTGCCAGCAGCCATGCAGTTTTTGCAACTAATGAAAAACTGTTTTTT.

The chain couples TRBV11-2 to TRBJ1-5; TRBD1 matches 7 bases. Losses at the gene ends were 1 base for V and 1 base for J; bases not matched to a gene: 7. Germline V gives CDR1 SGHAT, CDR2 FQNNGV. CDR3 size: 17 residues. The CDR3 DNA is TGTGCCAGCAGCTTAGGCCACGGGACAGCGAGCAATCAGCCCCAGCATTTT. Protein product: CASSLGHGTASNQPQHF.

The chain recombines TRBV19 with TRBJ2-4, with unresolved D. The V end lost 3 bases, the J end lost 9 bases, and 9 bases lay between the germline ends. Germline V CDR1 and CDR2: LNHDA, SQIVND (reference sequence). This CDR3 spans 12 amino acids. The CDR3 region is CASSIAGSIQYF. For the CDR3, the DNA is TGTGCCAGTAGTATCGCAGGTAGCATTCAGTACTTC.

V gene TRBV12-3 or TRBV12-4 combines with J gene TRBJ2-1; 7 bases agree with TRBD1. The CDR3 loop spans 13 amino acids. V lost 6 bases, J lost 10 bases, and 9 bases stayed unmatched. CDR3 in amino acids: CASSPDREREQFF. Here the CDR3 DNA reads TGTGCCAGCAGCCCCGACAGGGAACGAGAGCAGTTCTTC.

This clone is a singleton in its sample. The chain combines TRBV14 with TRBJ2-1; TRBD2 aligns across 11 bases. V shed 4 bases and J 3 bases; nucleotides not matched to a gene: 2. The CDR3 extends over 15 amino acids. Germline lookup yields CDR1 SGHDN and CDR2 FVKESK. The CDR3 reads CASSRLAGNYNEQFF. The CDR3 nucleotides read TGTGCCAGCAGCCGACTAGCGGGGAACTACAATGAGCAGTTCTTC. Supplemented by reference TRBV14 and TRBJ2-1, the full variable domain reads EAGVTQFPSHSVIEKGQTVTLRCDPISGHDNLYWYRRVMGKEIKFLLHFVKESKQDESGMPNNRFLAERTGGTYSTLKVQPAELEDSGVYFCASSRLAGNYNEQFFGPGTRLTVL.

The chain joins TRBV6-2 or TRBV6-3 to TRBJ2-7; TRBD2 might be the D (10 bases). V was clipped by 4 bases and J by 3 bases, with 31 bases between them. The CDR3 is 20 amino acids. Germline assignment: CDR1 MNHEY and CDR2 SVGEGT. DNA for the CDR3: TGTGCCAGCAGTTTCATTACAGGGGGCAAGCGGACTAGCGGTTTCTACGAGCAGTACTTC. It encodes CASSFITGGKRTSGFYEQYF.

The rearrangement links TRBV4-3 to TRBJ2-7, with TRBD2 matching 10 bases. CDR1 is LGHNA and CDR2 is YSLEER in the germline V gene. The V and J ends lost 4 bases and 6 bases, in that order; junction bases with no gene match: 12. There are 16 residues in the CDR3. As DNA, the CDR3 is TGCGCCAGCAGCCCGGAAATAGCGGGAGGACCCGGCGAGCAGTACTTC. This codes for CASSPEIAGGPGEQYF.

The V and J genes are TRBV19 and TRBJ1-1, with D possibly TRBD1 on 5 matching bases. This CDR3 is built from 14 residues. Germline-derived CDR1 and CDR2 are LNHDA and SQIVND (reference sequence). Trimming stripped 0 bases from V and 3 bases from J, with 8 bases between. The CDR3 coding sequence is TGTGCCAGTAGTATAGATCAAGGGGACACTGAAGCTTTCTTT. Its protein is CASSIDQGDTEAFF.

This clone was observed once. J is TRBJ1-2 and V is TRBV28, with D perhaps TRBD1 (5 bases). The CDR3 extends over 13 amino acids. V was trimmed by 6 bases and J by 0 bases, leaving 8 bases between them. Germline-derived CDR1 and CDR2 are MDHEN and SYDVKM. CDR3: CASRTGANYGYTF. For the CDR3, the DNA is TGTGCCAGCAGGACGGGGGCTAACTATGGCTACACCTTC.

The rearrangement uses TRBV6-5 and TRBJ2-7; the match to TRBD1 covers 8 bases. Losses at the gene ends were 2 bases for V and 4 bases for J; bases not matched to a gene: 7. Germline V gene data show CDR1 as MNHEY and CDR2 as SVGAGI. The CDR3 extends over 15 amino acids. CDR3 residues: CASSYGQGALYEQYF. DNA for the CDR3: TGTGCCAGCAGTTACGGCCAGGGGGCACTATACGAGCAGTACTTC.

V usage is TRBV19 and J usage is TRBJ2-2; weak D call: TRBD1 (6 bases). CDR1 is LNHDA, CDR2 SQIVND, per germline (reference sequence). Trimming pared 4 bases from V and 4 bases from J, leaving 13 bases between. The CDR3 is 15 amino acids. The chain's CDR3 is CASSKSGTTTGELFF. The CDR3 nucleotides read TGTGCCAGTAGTAAATCCGGGACAACCACCGGGGAGCTGTTTTTT. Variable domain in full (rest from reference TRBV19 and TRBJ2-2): DGGITQSPKYLFRKEGQNVTLSCEQNLNHDAMYWYRQDPGQGLRLIYYSQIVNDFQKGDIAEGYSVSREKKESFPLTVTSAQKNPTAFYLCASSKSGTTTGELFFGEGSRLTVL.

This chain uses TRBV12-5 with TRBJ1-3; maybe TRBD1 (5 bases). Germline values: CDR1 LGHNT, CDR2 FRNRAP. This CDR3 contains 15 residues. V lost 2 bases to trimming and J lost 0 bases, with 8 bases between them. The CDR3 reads CASGLSGLSGNTIYF. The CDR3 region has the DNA TGTGCTAGTGGTTTGTCGGGACTCTCTGGAAACACCATATATTTT.

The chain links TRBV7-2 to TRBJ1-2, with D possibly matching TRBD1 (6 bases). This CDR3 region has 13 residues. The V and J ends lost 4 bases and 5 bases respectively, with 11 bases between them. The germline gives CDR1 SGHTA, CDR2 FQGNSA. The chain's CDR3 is CASSSIQGYGYTF. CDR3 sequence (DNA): TGTGCCAGCAGCTCCATACAGGGATATGGCTACACCTTC.

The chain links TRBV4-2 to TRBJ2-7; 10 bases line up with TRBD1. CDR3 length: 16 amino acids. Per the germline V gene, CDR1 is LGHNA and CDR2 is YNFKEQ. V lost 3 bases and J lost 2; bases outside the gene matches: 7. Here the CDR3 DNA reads TGTGCCAGCAGCCAGACCCACGGGACAGGGGCCTACGAGCAGTACTTC. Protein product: CASSQTHGTGAYEQYF.

The CDR3 here is CASSLSSNSNQPQHF. For the CDR3, the DNA is TGTGCCAGCAGTCTCTCCTCTAATAGCAATCAGCCCCAGCATTTT. The rearrangement uses TRBV6-5 and TRBJ1-5; D call uncertain. From germline, CDR1 is MNHEY and CDR2 SVGAGI. The ends were cut back, 5 bases at V and 0 bases at J, with 11 bases in the middle. The CDR3 extends over 15 amino acids.

CDR3 DNA: TGTGCCAGCAGCGCTAGCGGGAGCCCCACCTCGGAGCAGTACTTC. It encodes CASSASGSPTSEQYF. The J gene is TRBJ2-7, the V gene TRBV9, with 10 bases lining up with TRBD2. J gave up 7 bases and V 3 bases, and 10 bases lay outside the gene matches. The CDR3 consists of 15 residues. Germline values: CDR1 SGDLS, CDR2 YYNGEE. Combining the CDR3 with reference TRBV9 and TRBJ2-7 gives the whole variable domain DSGVTQTPKHLITATGQRVTLRCSPRSGDLSVYWYQQSLDQGLQFLIQYYNGEERAKGNILERFSAQQFPDLHSELNLSSLELGDSALYFCASSASGSPTSEQYFGPGTRLTVT.

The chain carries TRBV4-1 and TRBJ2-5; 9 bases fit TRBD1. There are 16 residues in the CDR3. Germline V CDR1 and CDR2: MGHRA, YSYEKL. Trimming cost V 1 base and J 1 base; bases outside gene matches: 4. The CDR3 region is CASSQVGTGTQETQYF. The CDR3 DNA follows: TGCGCCAGCAGCCAAGTCGGGACAGGGACCCAAGAGACCCAGTACTTC.

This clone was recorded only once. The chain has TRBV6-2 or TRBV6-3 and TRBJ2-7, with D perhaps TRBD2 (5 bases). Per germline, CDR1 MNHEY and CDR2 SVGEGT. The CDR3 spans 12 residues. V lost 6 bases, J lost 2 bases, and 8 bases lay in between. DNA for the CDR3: TGTGCCAGCAGCCCCGGGGCCTACGAGCAGTACTTC. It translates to CASSPGAYEQYF.

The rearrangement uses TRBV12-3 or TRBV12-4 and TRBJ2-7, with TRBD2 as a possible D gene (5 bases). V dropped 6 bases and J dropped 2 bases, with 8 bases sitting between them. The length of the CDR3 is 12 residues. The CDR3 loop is CASRGSTYEQYF. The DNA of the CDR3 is TGTGCCAGCAGGGGGAGTACCTACGAGCAGTACTTC.

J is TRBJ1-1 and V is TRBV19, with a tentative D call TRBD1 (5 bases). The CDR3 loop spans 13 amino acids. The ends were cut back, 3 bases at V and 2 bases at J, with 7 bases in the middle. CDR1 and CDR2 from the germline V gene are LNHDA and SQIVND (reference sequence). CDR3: CASSITGNTEAFF. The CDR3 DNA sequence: TGTGCCAGTAGTATCACAGGCAACACTGAAGCTTTCTTT.

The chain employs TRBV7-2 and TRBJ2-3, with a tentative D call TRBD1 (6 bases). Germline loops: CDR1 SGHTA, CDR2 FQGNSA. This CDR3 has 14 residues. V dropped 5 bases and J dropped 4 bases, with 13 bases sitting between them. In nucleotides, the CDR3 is TGTGCCAGCAGCCCCGGGACATTTGCAGATACGCAGTATTTT. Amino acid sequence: CASSPGTFADTQYF.

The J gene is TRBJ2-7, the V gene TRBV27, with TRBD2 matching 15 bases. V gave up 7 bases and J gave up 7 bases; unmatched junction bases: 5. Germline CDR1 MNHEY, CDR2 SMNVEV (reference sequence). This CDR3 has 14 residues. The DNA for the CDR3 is TGTGCCAGCACGGGGGGACTAGCGGGAGGAGAGCAGTACTTC. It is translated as CASTGGLAGGEQYF.

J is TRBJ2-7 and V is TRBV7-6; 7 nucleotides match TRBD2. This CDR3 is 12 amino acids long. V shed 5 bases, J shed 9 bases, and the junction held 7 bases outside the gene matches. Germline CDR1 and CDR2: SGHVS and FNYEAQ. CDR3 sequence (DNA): TGTGCCAGCAGCCTTGGGGGGGAATGGCAGTACTTC. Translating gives CASSLGGEWQYF.

CDR3 DNA sequence: TGTGCCAGCAGCTCCCCTAGGGGCGCGAACACCGGGGAGCTGTTTTTT. Amino acid sequence: CASSSPRGANTGELFF. The chain joins TRBV7-3 to TRBJ2-2; possible D gene TRBD1, 5 bases. V was trimmed by 4 bases and J by 0 bases, leaving 12 bases between them. CDR1 is SGHTA, CDR2 FQGTGA, per germline. This CDR3 spans 16 amino acids.

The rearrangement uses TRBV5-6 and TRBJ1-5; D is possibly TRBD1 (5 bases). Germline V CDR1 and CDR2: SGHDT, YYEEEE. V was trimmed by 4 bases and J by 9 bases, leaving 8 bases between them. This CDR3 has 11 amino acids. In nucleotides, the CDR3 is TGTGCCAGCAGCGGGGGGGGGCCCCAGCATTTT. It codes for CASSGGGPQHF.

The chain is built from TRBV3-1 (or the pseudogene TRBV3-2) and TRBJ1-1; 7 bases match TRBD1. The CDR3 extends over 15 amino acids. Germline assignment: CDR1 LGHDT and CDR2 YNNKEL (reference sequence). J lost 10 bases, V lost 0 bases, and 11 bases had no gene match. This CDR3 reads CASSQETQGKLGAFF. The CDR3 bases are TGTGCCAGCAGCCAAGAAACACAGGGGAAGCTTGGAGCTTTCTTT.

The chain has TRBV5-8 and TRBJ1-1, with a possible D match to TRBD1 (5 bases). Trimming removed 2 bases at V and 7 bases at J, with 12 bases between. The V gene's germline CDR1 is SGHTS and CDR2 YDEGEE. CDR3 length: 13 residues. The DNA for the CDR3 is TGTGCCAGCAGCTTTCGGAGGGGAGGTGAAGCTTTCTTT. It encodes CASSFRRGGEAFF. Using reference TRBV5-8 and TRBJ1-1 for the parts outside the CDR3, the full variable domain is EAGVTQSPTHLIKTRGQQATLRCSPISGHTSVYWYQQALGLGLQFLLWYDEGEERNRGNFPPRFSGRQFPNYSSELNVNALELEDSALYLCASSFRRGGEAFFGQGTRLTVV.

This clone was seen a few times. The CDR3 region is CASSLARAGQETQYF. The CDR3 DNA is TGCGCCAGCAGCTTGGCCCGGGCAGGGCAAGAGACCCAGTACTTC. V gene TRBV5-1 combines with J gene TRBJ2-5, with a weak D call TRBD1 (5 bases). With 0 bases removed from V and 2 bases from J, the gap between germline ends came to 11 bases. CDR3 length: 15 amino acids. Germline CDR1 SGHRS, CDR2 YFSETQ.

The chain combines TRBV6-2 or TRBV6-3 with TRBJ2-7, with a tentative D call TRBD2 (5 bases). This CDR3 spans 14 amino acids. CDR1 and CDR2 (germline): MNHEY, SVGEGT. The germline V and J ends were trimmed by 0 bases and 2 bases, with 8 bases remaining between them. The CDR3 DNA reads TGTGCCAGCAGTTACTCCAGCGGAACCTACGAGCAGTACTTC. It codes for CASSYSSGTYEQYF.

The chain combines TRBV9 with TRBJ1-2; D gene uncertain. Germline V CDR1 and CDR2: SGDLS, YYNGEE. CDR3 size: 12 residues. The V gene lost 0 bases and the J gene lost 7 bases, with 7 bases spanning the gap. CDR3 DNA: TGTGCCAGCAGCGTAGGAGGAGTTGGCTACACCTTC. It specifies CASSVGGVGYTF.